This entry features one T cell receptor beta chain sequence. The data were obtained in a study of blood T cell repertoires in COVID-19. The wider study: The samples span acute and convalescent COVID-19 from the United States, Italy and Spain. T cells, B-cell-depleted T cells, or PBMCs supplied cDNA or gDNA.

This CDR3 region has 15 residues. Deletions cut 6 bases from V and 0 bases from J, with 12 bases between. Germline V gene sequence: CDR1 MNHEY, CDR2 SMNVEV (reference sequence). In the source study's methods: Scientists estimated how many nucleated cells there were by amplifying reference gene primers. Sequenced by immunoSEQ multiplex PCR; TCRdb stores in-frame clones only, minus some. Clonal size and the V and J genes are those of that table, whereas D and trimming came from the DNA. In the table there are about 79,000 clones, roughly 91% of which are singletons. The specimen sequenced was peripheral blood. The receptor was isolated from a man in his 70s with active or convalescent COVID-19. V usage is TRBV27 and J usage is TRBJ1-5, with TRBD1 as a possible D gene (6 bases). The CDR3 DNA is TGTGCCAGCAGGGACAGAAAATATAGCAATCAGCCCCAGCATTTT. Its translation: CASRDRKYSNQPQHF.